These 16 T cell receptor beta chains were all obtained from the same sample, sequenced in a study of STAT5B mutations in CD4+ large granular lymphocyte leukemia. Produced via immunoSEQ multiplex PCR; TCRdb's table is partial and in-frame only. The table shows about 33,000 clones, with more than 80% occurring only once. Sequenced material: CD4+ T cells from blood buffy coats. These receptors were taken from a human donor in good health.

This clone occurred a few times. This CDR3 reads CASSGGGLAGVNEQFF. Here the CDR3 DNA reads TGTGCCAGCAGCGGGGGAGGACTAGCGGGAGTGAATGAGCAGTTCTTC. The chain employs TRBV5-4 and TRBJ2-1; the match to TRBD2 covers 13 bases. Trimming cost V 4 bases and J 7 bases; bases outside gene matches: 8. This CDR3 region has 16 residues. Germline CDR1 and CDR2: SGHNT and YYREEE (reference sequence).

V gene TRBV18 combines with J gene TRBJ2-4; D is uncertain. CDR1 is KGHSH, CDR2 LQKENI, per germline. The CDR3 loop spans 15 amino acids. V was trimmed by 1 base and J by 3 bases, leaving 10 bases between them. CDR3 protein: CASSPLQRRKNIQYF. CDR3 nucleotides: TGTGCCAGCTCACCACTTCAGCGACGCAAAAACATTCAGTACTTC.

The chain links TRBV6-5 to TRBJ1-5, with D unclear. Trimming shortened V by 7 bases and J by 7 bases, and 14 bases separated the two germline ends. From germline, CDR1 is MNHEY and CDR2 SVGAGI. The CDR3 is 13 residues long. Here the CDR3 reads CASTGDMSQPQHF. The CDR3, as DNA: TGTGCCAGCACCGGTGACATGTCCCAGCCCCAGCATTTT.

The chain carries TRBV14 and TRBJ1-2; D may be TRBD1 (5 bases). With 5 bases removed from V and 9 bases from J, the gap between germline ends came to 19 bases. There are 14 residues in the CDR3. The germline V gene encodes CDR1 SGHDN and CDR2 FVKESK. CDR3: CASSRPQGRESYTF. CDR3 in DNA: TGTGCCAGCAGCAGACCTCAGGGTAGAGAAAGCTACACCTTC.

The rearrangement joins TRBV7-3 to TRBJ2-1, with D perhaps TRBD2 (5 bases). The germline gives CDR1 SGHTA, CDR2 FQGTGA. With 0 bases removed from V and 9 bases from J, the gap between germline ends came to 9 bases. The CDR3 spans 13 residues. CDR3 amino acids: CASSLTPGSEQFF. As DNA, the CDR3 is TGTGCCAGCAGCTTAACCCCGGGGAGTGAGCAGTTCTTC.

The chain links TRBV30 to TRBJ1-1; TRBD1 aligns across 8 bases. Per the germline V gene, CDR1 is GTSNPN and CDR2 is SVGIG (reference sequence). V shed 5 bases, J shed 1 base, and the junction held 3 bases outside the gene matches. This CDR3 is 13 amino acids long. CDR3 sequence (DNA): TGTGCCTGGGGGGACAGGCCGAACACTGAAGCTTTCTTT. Protein product: CAWGDRPNTEAFF.

CDR3 residues: CASSLVGDYTDTQYF. The DNA of the CDR3 is TGTGCCAGCAGCTTAGTCGGTGATTATACAGATACGCAGTATTTT. The rearrangement uses TRBV11-2 and TRBJ2-3; D gene ambiguous. The V and J ends lost 1 base and 3 bases respectively, with 11 bases between them. The V gene's germline CDR1 is SGHAT and CDR2 FQNNGV. This CDR3 is built from 15 residues.

The rearrangement joins TRBV14 to TRBJ2-1; the D gene is possibly TRBD2 (8 bases). Germline V gene sequence: CDR1 SGHDN, CDR2 FVKESK. This CDR3 spans 15 amino acids. The V end lost 6 bases, the J end lost 12 bases, and 24 bases lay between the germline ends. The CDR3 here is CASSNGSGTARSQFF. The DNA of the CDR3 is TGTGCCAGCAGTAACGGTAGCGGGACAGCCAGGTCGCAGTTCTTC.

The chain is built from TRBV9 and TRBJ2-1; TRBD2 matches at 8 bases. Looked up from germline, CDR1 is SGDLS and CDR2 is YYNGEE. This CDR3 comprises 17 residues. The J segment lost 0 bases and the V segment lost 0 bases, leaving 5 bases of the junction unmatched. Written as DNA, the CDR3 is TGTGCCAGCAGCGTAGGGGCAGCGGGAGCCTCCTACAATGAGCAGTTCTTC. This codes for CASSVGAAGASYNEQFF. The full variable domain, completed using reference TRBV9 and TRBJ2-1, is DSGVTQTPKHLITATGQRVTLRCSPRSGDLSVYWYQQSLDQGLQFLIQYYNGEERAKGNILERFSAQQFPDLHSELNLSSLELGDSALYFCASSVGAAGASYNEQFFGPGTRLTVL.

The rearrangement uses TRBV4-2 and TRBJ2-1; 7 bases are shared with TRBD2. With 1 base clipped from V and 8 bases from J, the junction kept 14 bases outside the gene matches. The germline V gene encodes CDR1 LGHNA and CDR2 YNFKEQ. The length of the CDR3 is 17 residues. In DNA, the CDR3 is TGTGCCAGCAGCCAAGCGGCTCGAGGGGCGGGAGATGATGAGCAGTTCTTC. Protein sequence: CASSQAARGAGDDEQFF.

This clone occurred a few times. The gene calls are TRBV28 and TRBJ1-2, with D tentatively TRBD1 (6 bases). The germline V gene has CDR1 MDHEN and CDR2 SYDVKM. V gave up 3 bases and J gave up 8 bases, with 7 bases separating them. The CDR3 has 11 residues. The CDR3: CASSLGGGYTF. The CDR3, as DNA: TGTGCCAGCAGTTTGGGGGGCGGCTACACCTTC.

The V and J genes are TRBV29-1 and TRBJ2-7, with no clear D. CDR3 length: 11 residues. V was clipped by 4 bases and J by 4 bases, with 8 bases between them. The V gene's germline CDR1 is SQVTM and CDR2 ANQGSEA. The CDR3 DNA sequence: TGCAGCGTTGTCAGGACGTACGAGCAGTACTTC. Translation gives CSVVRTYEQYF.

In regard to this clone: The same CDR3 arises from other DNA sequences in this sample as well. The V and J genes are TRBV7-2 and TRBJ2-7; 10 nucleotides align to TRBD2. Unmatched junction bases numbered 0, after V lost 2 bases and J lost 2 bases. Germline-derived CDR1 and CDR2 are SGHTA and FQGNSA. The CDR3 has 14 residues. The CDR3 bases are TGTGCCAGCAGCTTAACTAGCGGGACCTACGAGCAGTACTTC. It encodes CASSLTSGTYEQYF.

The rearrangement uses TRBV28 and TRBJ1-5; tentative D call: TRBD1 (6 bases). Per germline, CDR1 MDHEN and CDR2 SYDVKM. CDR3 length equals 14 residues. Trimming shortened V by 6 bases and J by 5 bases, and 14 bases separated the two germline ends. This CDR3 reads CASRPGQAYQPQHF. The CDR3 DNA reads as TGTGCCAGCAGACCGGGACAAGCCTATCAGCCCCAGCATTTT.

The CDR3: CASRDSSAYNEQFF. CDR3 DNA: TGTGCCAGCCGGGACTCGTCGGCCTACAATGAGCAGTTCTTC. The chain uses TRBV27 and TRBJ2-1, with D maybe TRBD2 (6 bases). Germline V CDR1 and CDR2: MNHEY, SMNVEV (reference sequence). Deletions cut 8 bases from V and 2 bases from J, with 13 bases between. CDR3 size: 14 residues.

The chain combines TRBV5-6 with TRBJ1-1, with TRBD1 as a possible D gene (5 bases). Looked up from germline, CDR1 is SGHDT and CDR2 is YYEEEE. The CDR3 totals 17 residues. The V and J ends lost 0 bases and 0 bases respectively, with 15 bases between them. DNA of the CDR3: TGTGCCAGCAGCTTGGTGATCGCAGGGACTATGAACACTGAAGCTTTCTTT. The encoded protein is CASSLVIAGTMNTEAFF. Supplemented by reference TRBV5-6 and TRBJ1-1, the full variable domain reads DAGVTQSPTHLIKTRGQQVTLRCSPKSGHDTVSWYQQALGQGPQFIFQYYEEEERQRGNFPDRFSGHQFPNYSSELNVNALLLGDSALYLCASSLVIAGTMNTEAFFGQGTRLTVV.